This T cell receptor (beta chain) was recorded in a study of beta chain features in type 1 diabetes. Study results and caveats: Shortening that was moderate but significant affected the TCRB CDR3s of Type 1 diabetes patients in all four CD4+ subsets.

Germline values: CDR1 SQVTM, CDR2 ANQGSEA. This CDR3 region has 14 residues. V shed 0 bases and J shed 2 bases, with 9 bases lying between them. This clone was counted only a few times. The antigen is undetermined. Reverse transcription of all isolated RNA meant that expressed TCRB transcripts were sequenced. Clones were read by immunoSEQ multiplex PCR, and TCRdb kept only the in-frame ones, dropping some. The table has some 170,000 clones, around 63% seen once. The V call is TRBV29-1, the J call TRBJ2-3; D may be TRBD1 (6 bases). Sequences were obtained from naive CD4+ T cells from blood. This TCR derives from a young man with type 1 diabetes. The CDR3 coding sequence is TGCAGCGTTGAAGATCTGGGGGCCACAGATACGCAGTATTTT. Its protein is CSVEDLGATDTQYF.